This T cell receptor (beta chain) is from a study of prognosis after radiotherapy for stage I lung cancer. As for the study in general: SBRT radiotherapy comprised 3 to 5 fractions at a biologically effective dose of at least 100 Gy.

The CDR3 totals 11 residues. The V gene lost 7 bases and the J gene lost 2 bases, with 4 bases spanning the gap. Germline values: CDR1 SEHNR, CDR2 FQNEAQ (reference sequence). In its sample, this clonotype was seen many times. The TCR beta CDR3 region was amplified from genomic DNA, with two rounds of multiplex PCR being used for the amplification. Specific primers for each TRBV and TRBJ gene were what first-round PCR used. TCRdb itself ran the multiplex PCR reads through MiXCR, one entry per CDR3 protein. There are 12,000 or so distinct CDR3 sequences in the sample; under 45% occur only once, and around 53% lies in the top ten.

V is TRBV7-9 and J is TRBJ2-3; D is unresolved. The TCR originated in a donor aged 50 or older with non-small cell lung cancer. The sample in question was PBMCs, obtained before or after stereotactic body radiation therapy (not recorded which). The CDR3 sequence is CASTSTDTQYF. The CDR3 DNA reads TGTGCCAGCACCTCCACAGATACGCAGTATTTT.